Presented here are 2 T cell receptor beta chains from one specimen sequenced in a study of blood T cell repertoires in COVID-19 (dated by TCRdb to the early 2020s). The library was prepared using the immunoSEQ multiplex PCR assay. TCRdb carries this immuneACCESS record with in-frame sequences only. Its versions omit some clonotypes, under half of them owing to an unresolved V gene in the studies checked, with the rest unexplained. Within this sample are a few hundred thousand clones, with around four fifths of them counted one time only. The ten largest clones represent about 4.6% of the sample. The material sequenced was peripheral blood. All receptors derive from a man aged 55 to 70 who had recovered from COVID-19.

This rearrangement joins TRBV9 to TRBJ2-7; the match to TRBD2 covers 9 bases. CDR3 length equals 15 residues. Germline trimming cut 4 bases from V and 4 bases from J; bases unmatched to any gene: 9. In germline, CDR1 is SGDLS, CDR2 YYNGEE. The CDR3 protein is CASSSRGSGSYEQYF. Here the CDR3 DNA reads TGTGCCAGCAGCTCCCGGGGTAGCGGGAGTTACGAGCAGTACTTC.

V is TRBV6-5 and J is TRBJ2-1, with D possibly being TRBD2 (6 bases). CDR1 is MNHEY, CDR2 SVGAGI, per germline. V lost 10 bases to trimming and J lost 9 bases, with 13 bases between them. The CDR3 is 11 residues long. CDR3 sequence reads: CAIRLVAEQFF. The CDR3 DNA sequence: TGTGCCATTCGACTAGTGGCTGAGCAGTTCTTC.